This T cell receptor (beta chain) was found in a study of cytotoxic CD8 clonotypes in ibrutinib-treated CLL. Study background: The patients comprised about a dozen relapsed/refractory and about 15 treatment-naive cases, some 17 IGHV unmutated.

Extraction of roughly 2 micrograms of genomic DNA from cryopreserved PBMCs supplied material for TCR beta libraries. V shed 1 base and J 5 bases; nucleotides not matched to a gene: 7. The V gene's germline CDR1 is LGHNA and CDR2 YNFKEQ. The CDR3 extends over 16 amino acids. TCRdb's table, derived via immunoSEQ multiplex PCR, lists solely in-frame clones and lacks some. The top ten hold approximately 2% of the sample, which has 100,000 to 150,000 clones, 80% to 90% seen once. This clonotype was sampled from a human donor with chronic lymphocytic leukemia. The rearrangement joins TRBV4-2 to TRBJ2-7, with 11 nucleotides matching TRBD2. Sequenced here: PBMCs, sampled after 24 months of ibrutinib treatment. CDR3 sequence (DNA): TGTGCCAGCAGCCAAGTTTCTAGCGGGGGGCACAACGAGCAGTACTTC. Translating gives CASSQVSSGGHNEQYF.